These 16 T cell receptor beta chains originate from one sample sequenced in a study of T cells in Graves' hyperthyroidism and ophthalmopathy. It was RNA transcripts that yielded the amplified TCR beta CDR3 regions. During a first-round RT-PCR of the TCR CDR3, the HTBI primer set was used. TCRdb passed the multiplex PCR reads through MiXCR, listing each CDR3 protein once. The sample carries around 580,000 distinct CDR3 sequences, about a sixth recorded once. Sequencing was performed on blood. All receptors come from a woman under 30 with Graves' hyperthyroidism.

V gene TRBV19 combines with J gene TRBJ1-4; no firm D call. In germline, CDR1 is LNHDA, CDR2 SQIVND (reference sequence). The CDR3 has 14 residues. V shed 3 bases and J shed 2 bases, with 7 bases lying between them. DNA of the CDR3: TGTGCCAGTAGTATTGGGTTGACTAATGAAAAACTGTTTTTT. Its protein is CASSIGLTNEKLFF.

The sample holds many counts of this clonotype. The gene calls are TRBV29-1 and TRBJ1-1, with D possibly being TRBD1 (5 bases). The length of the CDR3 is 14 residues. V was pared by 4 bases and J by 0 bases, with 12 bases between. The germline CDR1 and CDR2 sequences are SQVTM and ANQGSEA. The CDR3 protein is CSVGRGTMNTEAFF. CDR3 bases: TGCAGCGTTGGAAGAGGGACCATGAACACTGAAGCTTTCTTT.

This clonotype was observed many times. This rearrangement joins TRBV24-1 to TRBJ1-5; D perhaps matches TRBD1 (5 bases). V lost 5 bases and J lost 4, with 17 bases in between. Per germline, CDR1 KGHDR and CDR2 SFDVKD. The CDR3 consists of 16 residues. CDR3 nucleotide sequence: TGTGCCACCAGTGGCGGGACGATGGGTGCAAATCAGCCCCAGCATTTT. Its protein product is CATSGGTMGANQPQHF.

Ten or more counts support this clonotype. This sequence joins TRBV12-3 or TRBV12-4 and TRBJ2-3; 9 positions agree with TRBD1. There are 14 residues in the CDR3. V gave up 6 bases and J gave up 4 bases; unmatched junction bases: 5. CDR3 region: CASRMDRGADTQYF. The CDR3, as DNA: TGTGCCAGCAGAATGGACAGGGGCGCAGATACGCAGTATTTT.

This clonotype was counted ten times or more. The genes are TRBV11-3 and TRBJ2-5, with 7 bases aligning to TRBD2. Germline assignment: CDR1 SGHNT and CDR2 YENEEA. CDR3 length: 15 amino acids. After removal of 4 bases from V and 3 bases from J, the junction contained 8 bases not matched to a gene. CDR3 in DNA: TGTGCCAGCAGCTCACCCCCGGGAGGAAAAGAGACCCAGTACTTC. Translation gives CASSSPPGGKETQYF.

This clonotype appeared many times. This chain links TRBV6-2 or TRBV6-3 with TRBJ1-1, with D possibly TRBD1 on 6 matching bases. This CDR3 comprises 15 residues. Trimming stripped 0 bases from V and 5 bases from J, with 13 bases between. The V gene's germline CDR1 is MNHEY and CDR2 SVGEGT. The CDR3 sequence is CASSYSTGRWTEAFF. The CDR3 bases are TGTGCCAGCAGTTACTCAACAGGGAGATGGACTGAAGCTTTCTTT.

This clonotype appeared many times. The V and J genes are TRBV20-1 and TRBJ2-3, with TRBD2 identical over 12 bases. The germline V gene encodes CDR1 DFQATT and CDR2 SNEGSKA (reference sequence). V was clipped by 5 bases and J by 2 bases; unmatched bases: 11. The CDR3 loop spans 17 amino acids. The CDR3 loop reads CSAVGASGRAPTDTQYF. As DNA, the CDR3 is TGCAGTGCTGTTGGGGCTAGCGGGAGGGCACCCACAGATACGCAGTATTTT.

This clonotype was detected only a few times. V gene TRBV10-1 combines with J gene TRBJ2-4; D is unresolved. Trimming stripped 8 bases from V and 10 bases from J, with 6 bases between. Germline-derived CDR1 and CDR2 are WNHNN and SYGVQD (reference sequence). CDR3 length: 9 residues. Here the CDR3 DNA reads TGCGCCAGCTGCGCAATTCAGTACTTC. Translation gives CASCAIQYF.

This chain connects TRBV7-9 to TRBJ2-5, with 12 bases identical to TRBD2. CDR1 is SEHNR and CDR2 is FQNEAQ in the germline V gene (reference sequence). The CDR3 has 17 amino acids. V shed 0 bases and J 4 bases; nucleotides not matched to a gene: 6. In DNA form, the CDR3 reads TGTGCCAGCAGCTTAGCTCTAGCGGGAGGGCGAGGAGAGACCCAGTACTTC. This gives the protein CASSLALAGGRGETQYF.

This clonotype was counted many times. The chain links TRBV2 to TRBJ2-7; D might be TRBD2 (6 bases). The CDR3 covers 15 residues. CDR1 and CDR2 (germline): SNHLY, FYNNEI. Trimming pared 7 bases from V and 1 base from J, leaving 17 bases between. The CDR3 is CASIMEALASYEQYF. DNA of the CDR3: TGTGCCAGCATAATGGAGGCTCTAGCGTCCTACGAGCAGTACTTC.

This clonotype was observed a few times. The V gene is TRBV7-9, the J gene TRBJ2-1; 9 positions match TRBD2. This CDR3 has 14 amino acids. Germline CDR1 is SEHNR and CDR2 is FQNEAQ (reference sequence). Trimming took 5 bases from V and 10 from J; bases not matched to a gene: 9. The CDR3 DNA sequence: TGTGCCAGCAGCCCGCTTTTAGCGGGGGCCGAGCAGTTCTTC. Protein: CASSPLLAGAEQFF. Supplemented by reference TRBV7-9 and TRBJ2-1, the full variable domain reads DTGVSQNPRHKITKRGQNVTFRCDPISEHNRLYWYRQTLGQGPEFLTYFQNEAQLEKSRLLSDRFSAERPKGSFSTLEIQRTEQGDSAMYLCASSPLLAGAEQFFGPGTRLTVL.

The rearrangement links TRBV14 to TRBJ2-1; 13 bases agree with TRBD2. V was pared by 5 bases and J by 10 bases, with 11 bases of the junction left unmatched. CDR3 length: 16 amino acids. CDR1 and CDR2 from the germline V gene are SGHDN and FVKESK. The CDR3 sequence is CASSESGLAGVEEQFF. CDR3 sequence (DNA): TGTGCCAGCAGCGAAAGTGGACTAGCGGGAGTAGAGGAGCAGTTCTTC.

The sample holds many counts of this clonotype. CDR3 DNA: TGTGCCAGCGGAAGGGGGGGTGCAAAAGCCTCCTACGAGCAGTACTTC. Translated: CASGRGGAKASYEQYF. The V call is TRBV2, the J call TRBJ2-7; a weak D match, TRBD2 (7 bases). The CDR3 length is 16 residues. V was clipped by 8 bases and J by 0 bases, with 20 bases between them. In germline, CDR1 is SNHLY, CDR2 FYNNEI.

The table lists this clonotype with many counts. CDR3 sequence: CASSLDGTGGFSDTQYF. The DNA for the CDR3 is TGCGCCAGCAGCTTGGATGGGACAGGGGGTTTTTCAGATACGCAGTATTTT. The rearrangement joins TRBV5-1 to TRBJ2-3, with TRBD1 matching over 11 bases. The V gene end was trimmed by 0 bases and the J gene end by 4 bases; junction bases not matched to a gene: 7. The CDR3 is 17 amino acids. CDR1 and CDR2 (germline): SGHRS, YFSETQ.

This rearrangement joins TRBV6-4 to TRBJ2-1; 10 bases align to TRBD2. The J segment lost 0 bases and the V segment lost 6 bases, leaving 8 bases of the junction unmatched. CDR1 is MRHNA and CDR2 is SNTAGT in the germline V gene. CDR3 length: 17 amino acids. CDR3 region: CASSPTSGASSYNEQFF. As DNA, the CDR3 is TGTGCCAGCAGCCCCACTAGCGGGGCTAGCTCCTACAATGAGCAGTTCTTC.

In the case of this clonotype: A junction end diverges from the germline sequence, so it may reflect a read error. V is TRBV6-1 and J is TRBJ1-2, with D maybe TRBD1 (6 bases). Germline CDR1 is MNHNS and CDR2 is SASEGT. The CDR3 has 13 amino acids. CDR3: CAGSEGGGYGYTF. The CDR3 DNA reads TGTGCCGGCAGTGAAGGGGGGGGCTATGGCTACACCTTC.